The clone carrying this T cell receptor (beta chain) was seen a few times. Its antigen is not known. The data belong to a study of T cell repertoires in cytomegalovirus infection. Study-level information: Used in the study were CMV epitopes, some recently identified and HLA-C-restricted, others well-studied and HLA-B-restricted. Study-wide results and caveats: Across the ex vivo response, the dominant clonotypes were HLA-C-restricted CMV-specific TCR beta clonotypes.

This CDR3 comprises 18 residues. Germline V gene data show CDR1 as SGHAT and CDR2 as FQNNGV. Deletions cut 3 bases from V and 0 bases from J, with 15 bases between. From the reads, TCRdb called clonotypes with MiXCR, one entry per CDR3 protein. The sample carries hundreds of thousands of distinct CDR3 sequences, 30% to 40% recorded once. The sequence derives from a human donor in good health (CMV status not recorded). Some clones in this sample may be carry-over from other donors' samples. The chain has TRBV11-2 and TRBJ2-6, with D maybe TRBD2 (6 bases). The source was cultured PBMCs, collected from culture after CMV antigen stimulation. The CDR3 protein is CASSLWRDGDSGANVLTF. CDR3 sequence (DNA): TGTGCCAGCAGCTTGTGGAGGGACGGAGACTCTGGGGCCAACGTCCTGACTTTC.